These T cell receptor beta chains were read from a single sample in a study of PD-1 blockade in classical Hodgkin lymphoma. Clones were read by immunoSEQ multiplex PCR, and TCRdb kept only the in-frame ones, dropping some. The table shows 13,000 or so clones, with around 77% occurring only once. Here the sequenced sample was peripheral blood mononuclear cells (PBMCs), taken at baseline. Every receptor here comes from a human donor with classical Hodgkin lymphoma. Each CDR3 is given with its conserved first and last residue. The D gene is left open where the match is weak. A row's size may be missing; if present it is once, few, many or a size class.

j_gene | d_gene | v_gene | len | abundance | CDR3aa | CDR3nt
TRBJ2-5 | TRBD1 | TRBV30 | 13 | - | CAWTRDSQETQYF | TGTGCCTGGACTCGGGACAGCCAAGAGACCCAGTACTTC
TRBJ2-6 | - | TRBV6-4 | 15 | - | CASSDGSTGANVLTF | TGTGCCAGCAGTGACGGAAGCACTGGGGCCAACGTCCTGACTTTC
TRBJ2-3 | - | TRBV15 | 16 | - | CATSRGPGSYTDTQYF | TGTGCCACCAGCAGAGGTCCAGGGTCCTACACAGATACGCAGTATTTT
TRBJ1-1 | - | TRBV4-1 | 14 | - | CASRNFSGGTEAFF | TGCGCCAGCAGAAACTTTTCGGGGGGGACTGAAGCTTTCTTT
TRBJ2-4 | TRBD1 | TRBV4-3 | 13 | - | CASSSGQGSIQYF | TGCGCCAGCAGCTCGGGACAGGGCTCCATTCAGTACTTC
TRBJ2-7 | - | TRBV5-8 | 13 | - | CASSFGAGGEQYF | TGTGCCAGCAGCTTTGGGGCAGGAGGCGAGCAGTACTTC
TRBJ1-2 | - | TRBV4-1 | 14 | once | CASSPPWRLGGYTF | TGCGCCAGCAGCCCCCCGTGGAGGCTCGGGGGCTACACCTTC
TRBJ2-1 | TRBD2 | TRBV9 | 17 | - | CASSVGVAGYSYNEQFF | TGTGCCAGCAGCGTAGGCGTAGCGGGTTACTCCTACAATGAGCAGTTCTTC
TRBJ1-2 | - | TRBV18 | 14 | - | CASSPPTESYGYTF | TGTGCCAGCTCACCACCTACAGAAAGCTATGGCTACACCTTC
TRBJ2-2 | TRBD1 | TRBV6-6 | 14 | - | CASSYRTGYGELFF | TGTGCCAGCAGTTACAGGACAGGGTACGGGGAGCTGTTTTTT
TRBJ1-3 | - | TRBV10-3 | 13 | - | CAISGAGQDTIYF | TGTGCCATCAGTGGGGCGGGGCAGGACACCATATATTTT
TRBJ1-1 | - | TRBV6-5 | 14 | - | CASSYSPGNTEAFF | TGTGCCAGCAGTTACTCCCCGGGGAACACTGAAGCTTTCTTT
TRBJ1-3 | - | TRBV6-6 | 13 | - | CASNVGSGNTIYF | TGTGCCAGCAACGTTGGGTCTGGAAACACCATATATTTT
TRBJ2-7 | TRBD2 | TRBV6-4 | 15 | - | CASSQIAGGAYEQYF | TGTGCCAGCAGTCAGATAGCGGGTGGGGCCTACGAGCAGTACTTC
TRBJ2-7 | - | TRBV11-2 | 12 | - | CASSLRSFGEYF | TGTGCCAGCAGCTTAAGGTCGTTCGGGGAGTACTTC
TRBJ1-1 | - | TRBV11-2 | 16 | - | CASSPPRTDMNTEAFF | TGTGCCAGCAGCCCCCCACGGACGGACATGAACACTGAAGCTTTCTTT
TRBJ2-5 | - | TRBV2 | 13 | - | CASMRIRQETQYF | TGTGCCAGCATGCGAATACGGCAAGAGACCCAGTACTTC
TRBJ2-1 | - | TRBV9 | 14 | - | CASSVRGGYNEQFF | TGTGCCAGCAGCGTCAGGGGAGGGTACAATGAGCAGTTCTTC
TRBJ2-7 | - | TRBV12-5 | 18 | - | CASGLAPLGGRVSYEQYF | TGTGCTAGTGGTTTAGCCCCTCTGGGCGGGCGGGTCTCCTACGAGCAGTACTTC
TRBJ2-3 | - | TRBV19 | 12 | - | CASASGPGTQYF | TGTGCCTCCGCTTCGGGGCCGGGTACGCAGTATTTT
TRBJ1-6 | - | TRBV2 | 12 | - | CASSEALSPLHF | TGTGCCAGCAGTGAAGCCCTTTCACCCCTCCACTTT
TRBJ2-1 | TRBD2 | TRBV12-5 | 13 | once | CATQRGQDNEQFF | TGTGCTACCCAGCGGGGTCAGGACAATGAGCAGTTCTTC
TRBJ1-2 | - | TRBV5-6 | 12 | - | CASSLVSYGYTF | TGTGCCAGCAGCTTGGTCAGCTATGGCTACACCTTC
TRBJ2-4 | - | TRBV14 | 15 | once | CASSKEFGAKNIQYF | TGTGCCAGCAGCAAGGAATTTGGAGCCAAAAACATTCAGTACTTC
TRBJ2-1 | TRBD1 | TRBV2 | 14 | - | CASNTRDRDGEQFF | TGTGCCAGCAATACAAGGGACAGGGATGGTGAGCAGTTCTTC
TRBJ1-3 | - | TRBV5-4 | 14 | - | CASSLSNSGNTIYF | TGTGCCAGCAGCCTCTCAAACTCTGGAAACACCATATATTTT
TRBJ1-2 | - | TRBV5-4 | 13 | - | CASSLNGYYGYTF | TGTGCCAGCAGCTTGAACGGATACTATGGCTACACCTTC
TRBJ2-3 | - | TRBV6-5 | 14 | - | CASSYWSNTDTQYF | TGTGCCAGCAGTTACTGGTCGAACACAGATACGCAGTATTTT